The 17 T cell receptor beta chains reported below all come from one sample, sequenced in a study of blood T cells in healthy people across ages. It was with a sample-barcoded 5' primer and a J-beta primer mix that a second PCR of roughly 7 to 12 cycles was run. TCRdb re-derived calls from the 5' RACE reads in MiXCR, one entry per CDR3 protein. The sample has approximately 1,000,000 distinct CDR3 sequences; about two fifths are singletons. Sample: blood. These receptor sequences come from a man aged 18-30 years in good health.

DNA of the CDR3: TGCAGCGTTGGCAGGGTTACAGATACGCAGTATTTT. Protein sequence: CSVGRVTDTQYF. This chain uses TRBV29-1 with TRBJ2-3; maybe TRBD1 (5 bases). V lost 4 bases, J lost 3 bases, and 8 bases lay in between. The CDR3 has 12 amino acids. In germline, CDR1 is SQVTM, CDR2 ANQGSEA.

This clonotype was found a few times. This chain uses TRBV29-1 with TRBJ1-1; D perhaps matches TRBD1 (6 bases). Trimming left V 4 bases short and J 5 bases short, with 14 bases between. Germline V gene lookup returns CDR1 SQVTM and CDR2 ANQGSEA. The CDR3 loop spans 13 amino acids. The CDR3 nucleotides are TGCAGCGTTGGCCGGGGGCAAGGGACTGAAGCTTTCTTT. Translated, it gives CSVGRGQGTEAFF.

The chain is built from TRBV4-3 and TRBJ1-5, with a weak D call TRBD1 (6 bases). Germline CDR1 LGHNA, CDR2 YSLEER. V lost 6 bases, J lost 7 bases, and 19 bases lay in between. The CDR3 runs 15 residues. CDR3 region: CASSPNWGAHQPQHF. The CDR3 DNA follows: TGCGCCAGCAGTCCTAATTGGGGGGCCCACCAGCCCCAGCATTTT.

The chain combines TRBV7-3 with TRBJ1-1, with unresolved D. In germline, CDR1 is SGHTA, CDR2 FQGTGA. CDR3 length: 16 amino acids. V was clipped by 5 bases and J by 4 bases, with 20 bases between them. The CDR3 DNA reads as TGTGCCAGCAGCCCCCCATTCCCGCCCCCTGGCACTGAAGCTTTCTTT. Residues: CASSPPFPPPGTEAFF.

A few counts support this clonotype. The genes are TRBV12-3 or TRBV12-4 and TRBJ2-4, with no clear D. V dropped 1 base and J dropped 0 bases, with 7 bases sitting between them. CDR3 length: 15 amino acids. The CDR3 is CASSLVGIAKNIQYF. In DNA form, the CDR3 reads TGTGCCAGCAGTTTAGTAGGAATAGCCAAAAACATTCAGTACTTC.

Only one count was recorded for this clonotype. The V call is TRBV30, the J call TRBJ2-7; D not certain. The CDR3 length is 13 residues. Per the germline V gene, CDR1 is GTSNPN and CDR2 is SVGIG (reference sequence). V lost 2 bases and J lost 3, with 11 bases in between. CDR3 loop: CAWSPSYNYEQYF. Here the CDR3 DNA reads TGTGCCTGGAGTCCGTCGTACAACTACGAGCAGTACTTC.

This clonotype was observed a handful of times. CDR3 nucleotide sequence: TGTGCCCTCTCACCACGTTCAGACAGGGTTGATGGCTACACCTTC. Translated, it gives CALSPRSDRVDGYTF. The rearrangement uses TRBV18 and TRBJ1-2; 7 positions match TRBD1. The CDR3 has 15 amino acids. J gave up 6 bases and V 11 bases, and 18 bases lay outside the gene matches. Germline values: CDR1 KGHSH, CDR2 LQKENI.

The chain joins TRBV24-1 to TRBJ2-1, with TRBD2 as a possible D gene (6 bases). Looked up from germline, CDR1 is KGHDR and CDR2 is SFDVKD. This CDR3 is built from 16 residues. V was clipped by 3 bases and J by 0 bases, with 11 bases between them. The CDR3 is CATSDRDLSSYNEQFF. CDR3 in DNA: TGTGCCACCAGTGATCGGGACTTAAGCTCCTACAATGAGCAGTTCTTC.

Many counts were recorded for this clonotype. V and J are TRBV14 and TRBJ2-1, with a weak D call TRBD1 (5 bases). Between the trimmed V and J ends, which lost 4 bases and 0 bases, there was a span of 10 bases. CDR3 length: 15 amino acids. CDR1 and CDR2 (germline): SGHDN, FVKESK. The CDR3, as DNA: TGTGCCAGCAGCCGCAGGGCGGTCTCCTACAATGAGCAGTTCTTC. Its translation: CASSRRAVSYNEQFF.

V usage is TRBV7-3 and J usage is TRBJ1-1, with D possibly TRBD1 on 5 matching bases. V gave up 2 bases and J gave up 4 bases, with 11 bases separating them. The CDR3 sequence is 14 residues long. From germline, CDR1 is SGHTA and CDR2 FQGTGA. The CDR3 DNA reads TGTGCCAGCAGCTTAGGGTCAGGGAGCACTGAAGCTTTCTTT. Its protein product is CASSLGSGSTEAFF.

The genes are TRBV2 and TRBJ1-5; 8 bases are a match to TRBD1. V was clipped by 6 bases and J by 3 bases; unmatched bases: 4. This CDR3 spans 14 amino acids. Germline assignment: CDR1 SNHLY and CDR2 FYNNEI. The DNA for the CDR3 is TGTGCCAGCAGAGGGACAGGCTTCAATCAGCCCCAGCATTTT. Translating gives CASRGTGFNQPQHF.

The rearrangement uses TRBV4-1 and TRBJ2-7; no firm D call. With the DNA end fitting TRBJ2-5 better, the J assignment may be wrong. Germline CDR1 is MGHRA and CDR2 is YSYEKL. CDR3 length: 13 residues. The CDR3 loop reads CASSQELLETQYF. CDR3 coding DNA: TGCGCCAGCAGCCAAGAGCTTTTGGAGACCCAGTACTTC.

This clonotype occurred a few times. A much more abundant neighbour one base away suggests this may be a read error. The V gene is TRBV10-3, the J gene TRBJ2-1; D is ambiguous. The J call may be mistaken, given a closer DNA end match to TRBJ2-7. The germline V gene encodes CDR1 ENHRY and CDR2 SYGVKD. The CDR3 is 14 residues long. CDR3 DNA sequence: TGTGCCATCAGTGACAGAAGCTCCTACAATGAGCAGTACTTC. Its protein is CAISDRSSYNEQYF.

This chain links TRBV7-2 with TRBJ2-3, with 15 bases identical to TRBD2. Germline V gene lookup returns CDR1 SGHTA and CDR2 FQGNSA. The CDR3 has 18 residues. V lost 5 bases to trimming and J lost 9 bases; unmatched junction nucleotides: 15. The CDR3 sequence is CASSPGLAGGPGVETQYF. CDR3 coding DNA: TGTGCCAGCAGCCCCGGACTAGCGGGGGGGCCGGGGGTTGAGACGCAGTATTTT. Using reference TRBV7-2 and TRBJ2-3 for the parts outside the CDR3, the full variable domain is GAGVSQSPSNKVTEKGKDVELRCDPISGHTALYWYRQSLGQGLEFLIYFQGNSAPDKSGLPSDRFSAERTGGSVSTLTIQRTQQEDSAVYLCASSPGLAGGPGVETQYFGPGTRLTVL.

The rearrangement uses TRBV5-1 and TRBJ2-5, with a possible D match to TRBD1 (5 bases). V lost 4 bases to trimming and J lost 0 bases, with 10 bases between them. CDR3 length: 14 residues. Germline CDR1 SGHRS, CDR2 YFSETQ. The CDR3 DNA is TGCGCCAGCAGCCGTAGGACATACCAAGAGACCCAGTACTTC. Translating gives CASSRRTYQETQYF.

This clonotype was counted only a few times. The CDR3 reads CASTWTDRGSQPQHF. The CDR3 coding sequence is TGTGCCAGCACCTGGACGGACAGGGGAAGTCAGCCCCAGCATTTT. V gene TRBV12-3 or TRBV12-4 combines with J gene TRBJ1-5; TRBD1 matches 9 bases. J lost 6 bases, V lost 7 bases, and 10 bases had no gene match. The CDR3 runs 15 residues.

The V and J genes are TRBV28 and TRBJ1-1; D not certain. With 10 bases removed from V and 5 bases from J, the gap between germline ends came to 11 bases. Germline CDR1 and CDR2: MDHEN and SYDVKM. The CDR3 spans 11 residues. For the CDR3, the DNA is TGTGCCACCCTCGGAGGAACTGAAGCTTTCTTT. Translating gives CATLGGTEAFF.